This record concerns one T cell receptor (beta chain) sequence. The antigen remains unidentified. Clones were sequenced by immunoSEQ multiplex PCR, and TCRdb holds only the in-frame ones, with some missing. The profile shows roughly 7,400 clones, 74% of them singletons. These data are taken from a study of T cell repertoires in ileal Crohn's disease. General study points: Clonal expansions were more frequent in active smokers than non-smokers at surgery.

Time point defined: neoterminal ileum biopsy at postoperative endoscopy, about 6 months after surgery. Sequenced input: ileal tissue. The sequence came from an adult with Crohn's disease.

The CDR3 coding sequence is TGTGCCAGCAGTGAATATGGCAGGGGGATCCCCTACGAGCAGTACTTC. This gives the protein CASSEYGRGIPYEQYF. The rearrangement links TRBV2 to TRBJ2-5, with 7 positions matching TRBD1. The last part of the DNA fits TRBJ2-7 better; the J call may be wrong. CDR3 size: 16 residues. CDR1 is SNHLY, CDR2 FYNNEI, per germline.